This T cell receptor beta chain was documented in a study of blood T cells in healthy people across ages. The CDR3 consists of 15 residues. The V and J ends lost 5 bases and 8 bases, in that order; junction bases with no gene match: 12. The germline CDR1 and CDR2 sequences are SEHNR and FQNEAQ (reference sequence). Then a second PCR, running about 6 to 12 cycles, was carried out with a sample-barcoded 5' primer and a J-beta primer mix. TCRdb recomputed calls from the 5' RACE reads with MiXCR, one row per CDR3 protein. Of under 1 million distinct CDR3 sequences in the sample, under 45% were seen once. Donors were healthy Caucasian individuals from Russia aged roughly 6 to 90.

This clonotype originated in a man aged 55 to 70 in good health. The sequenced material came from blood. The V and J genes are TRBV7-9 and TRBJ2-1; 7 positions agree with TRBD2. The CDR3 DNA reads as TGTGCCAGCAGCCCAAGTGGGAGGGATAACGATGAGCAGTTCTTC. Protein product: CASSPSGRDNDEQFF.